Presented here are 14 T cell receptor beta chains from one specimen sequenced in a study of T cells in Graves' hyperthyroidism and ophthalmopathy. The investigators amplified TCR beta CDR3 regions from RNA transcripts. Researchers ran a first-round RT-PCR on the TCR CDR3 using the HTBI primer set. One entry per CDR3 protein, called by TCRdb with MiXCR from the multiplex PCR reads. Of a few hundred thousand distinct CDR3 sequences in the sample, 19% were seen once. Sequences were obtained from blood. These receptors originate from a woman under 30 with Graves' hyperthyroidism.

The chain recombines TRBV9 with TRBJ2-5; TRBD1 or TRBD2 may be the D gene (5 bases each). Germline lookup yields CDR1 SGDLS and CDR2 YYNGEE. There are 14 residues in the CDR3. Between the trimmed V and J ends, which lost 4 bases and 5 bases, there was a span of 15 bases. The CDR3 protein is CASSPSGAAETQYF. The DNA for the CDR3 is TGTGCCAGCAGCCCCTCCGGGGCAGCGGAGACCCAGTACTTC.

At least ten counts were recorded for this clonotype. The genes are TRBV12-3 or TRBV12-4 and TRBJ1-3; 7 bases align to TRBD1. The CDR3 loop spans 14 amino acids. The V segment lost 7 bases and the J segment 5 bases; nucleotides outside the gene matches: 8. CDR3 sequence reads: CASTKTGLRNTIYF. The CDR3 DNA reads as TGTGCCAGCACCAAGACAGGGCTTCGAAACACCATATATTTT.

This clonotype was found many times. The chain joins TRBV20-1 to TRBJ1-1; no clear D gene. V dropped 8 bases and J dropped 0 bases, with 13 bases sitting between them. The CDR3 is 13 residues long. Germline lookup yields CDR1 DFQATT and CDR2 SNEGSKA (reference sequence). Here the CDR3 reads CSTEFLMNTEAFF. As DNA, the CDR3 is TGCAGTACAGAGTTCCTTATGAACACTGAAGCTTTCTTT.

This clonotype was detected ten times or more. J is TRBJ1-1 and V is TRBV7-2; D is unresolved. The CDR3 runs 11 residues. Trimming left V 1 base short and J 10 bases short, with 7 bases between. Per the germline V gene, CDR1 is SGHTA and CDR2 is FQGNSA. The CDR3 bases are TGTGCCAGCAGCTTAGGGGCGAGAGCTTTCTTT. This sequence encodes CASSLGARAFF.

This clonotype came up many times. The V gene is TRBV30, the J gene TRBJ2-2, with D possibly being TRBD1 (6 bases). The CDR3 is 14 amino acids. Looked up from germline, CDR1 is GTSNPN and CDR2 is SVGIG (reference sequence). Between the trimmed V and J ends, which lost 3 bases and 5 bases, there was a span of 13 bases. The CDR3 here is CAWREGGVTGELFF. The CDR3 DNA reads as TGTGCCTGGAGGGAAGGGGGAGTGACCGGGGAGCTGTTTTTT.

This clonotype was detected many times. The V gene is TRBV28, the J gene TRBJ1-1; D unclear. The CDR3 has 14 amino acids. Looked up from germline, CDR1 is MDHEN and CDR2 is SYDVKM. V was cut by 3 bases and J by 11 bases, with 19 bases left in between. Here the CDR3 reads CASSLVWEGGGAFF. The CDR3 nucleotides read TGTGCCAGCAGTTTGGTCTGGGAGGGCGGTGGGGCTTTCTTT.

This clonotype was counted many times. The chain has TRBV7-3 and TRBJ2-5, with 9 bases matching TRBD1. V shed 4 bases and J 5 bases; nucleotides not matched to a gene: 5. Germline-derived CDR1 and CDR2 are SGHTA and FQGTGA. The CDR3 runs to 14 residues. In DNA, the CDR3 is TGTGCCAGCAGCTCCGGACAGGGGCGGGAGACCCAGTACTTC. Protein product: CASSSGQGRETQYF. The full variable domain, in which reference TRBV7-3 and TRBJ2-5 provide the parts outside the CDR3, is GAGVSQTPSNKVTEKGKYVELRCDPISGHTALYWYRQSLGQGPEFLIYFQGTGAADDSGLPNDRFFAVRPEGSVSTLKIQRTERGDSAVYLCASSSGQGRETQYFGPGTRLLVL.

About this clonotype: The DNA is omitted, as the CDR3 cannot be located on it reliably, and the CDR3 follows TCRdb's listing. The V and J genes are TRBV11-3 and TRBJ2-5; the table calls TRBD2, which could not be checked here. Germline CDR1 is SGHNT and CDR2 is YENEEA. A total of 21 residues make up the CDR3, ends included. CDR3 sequence reads: CASSFYICSAPRFTSEETQYF.

There are many counts of this clonotype. The CDR3, as DNA: TGTGCCACCGCTTTCAACAGGGGCGCCTCCTACGAGCAGTACTTC. Protein: CATAFNRGASYEQYF. The chain is built from TRBV6-1 and TRBJ2-7; 7 nucleotides line up with TRBD1. Germline V lookup: CDR1 MNHNS, CDR2 SASEGT. The CDR3 extends over 15 amino acids. V lost 10 bases and J lost 0; bases outside the gene matches: 12.

This clonotype has ten or more counts. This chain joins TRBV12-3 or TRBV12-4 and TRBJ2-2; 7 bases agree with TRBD2. There are 15 residues in the CDR3. V was clipped by 5 bases and J by 7 bases; unmatched bases: 10. This CDR3 is CASSPSLAINGELFF. CDR3 DNA sequence: TGTGCCAGCAGTCCCTCACTAGCGATTAACGGGGAGCTGTTTTTT.

V usage is TRBV5-1 and J usage is TRBJ2-5; perhaps TRBD2 as D (7 bases). Trimming left V 0 bases short and J 0 bases short, with 12 bases between. Germline CDR1 reads SGHRS; CDR2 reads YFSETQ. CDR3 length equals 16 residues. The CDR3 nucleotides are TGCGCCAGCAGCTTGGGGTCGGGGGGCTACCAAGAGACCCAGTACTTC. This sequence encodes CASSLGSGGYQETQYF.

The chain links TRBV11-2 to TRBJ2-2, with unresolved D. This CDR3 spans 14 amino acids. V lost 6 bases and J lost 7, with 15 bases in between. Germline CDR1 reads SGHAT; CDR2 reads FQNNGV. For the CDR3, the DNA is TGTGCCAGCAGAGCTACCACTGGCGGCGGGGAGCTGTTTTTT. Translating gives CASRATTGGGELFF.

This clonotype was recorded many times. The genes are TRBV9 and TRBJ2-7; 7 nucleotides align to TRBD1. Germline lookup yields CDR1 SGDLS and CDR2 YYNGEE. With V trimmed by 4 bases and J by 4 bases, 8 bases remained unmatched. The CDR3 spans 14 residues. The CDR3 reads CASSPWDSAYEQYF. The CDR3 DNA sequence: TGTGCCAGCAGCCCTTGGGACAGCGCTTACGAGCAGTACTTC.

The V call is TRBV28, the J call TRBJ2-7; the match to TRBD1 covers 9 bases. The junction had 6 bases not matched to a gene; V was cut back by 6 bases and J by 3 bases. The CDR3 spans 14 residues. Germline loops: CDR1 MDHEN, CDR2 SYDVKM. CDR3 nucleotide sequence: TGTGCCAGCAGAGGGGCGGACAGGGGCTACGAGCAGTACTTC. This sequence encodes CASRGADRGYEQYF.